The 26 T cell receptor beta chains below all came from one sample that was sequenced in a study of monozygotic twins with inflammatory bowel disease. TCRdb reworked the 5' RACE reads into one entry per CDR3 protein, no DNA. Here the sample table reports approximately 400,000 distinct CDR3 sequences. Sequencing was performed on blood. The origin of the receptors is a human donor with ulcerative colitis or Crohn's disease, or a healthy co-twin of an affected twin (not recorded which).

The chain recombines TRBV12-3 or TRBV12-4 with TRBJ1-5. The CDR3 has 13 amino acids. CDR3: CASGLRENQPQHF.

The chain joins TRBV20-1 to TRBJ1-3; there is no DNA to check the TCRdb D call of TRBD1. Germline values: CDR1 DFQATT, CDR2 SNEGSKA (reference sequence). This CDR3 spans 13 amino acids. This CDR3 reads CSAIQGLGNTIYF.

The chain combines TRBV12-3 or TRBV12-4 with TRBJ2-7; the D call from TCRdb, TRBD1, cannot be confirmed without DNA. This CDR3 comprises 14 residues. The CDR3 loop reads CASSPWTVSYEQYF.

The genes are TRBV6-6 and TRBJ2-1; the D gene TCRdb calls, TRBD1, cannot be checked with no DNA. CDR1 is MNHNY and CDR2 is SVGAGI in the germline V gene (reference sequence). CDR3 length: 14 residues. This chain's CDR3 is CASSYSRAYNEQFF.

The chain joins TRBV18 to TRBJ2-7; the D call from TCRdb, TRBD2, cannot be confirmed without DNA. This CDR3 contains 12 residues. Germline V gene data show CDR1 as KGHSH and CDR2 as LQKENI. The CDR3 sequence is CASWDGSGEQYF.

The CDR3 is CATSRRLAGEDNEQFF. This chain connects TRBV15 to TRBJ2-1; TCRdb's assignment of TRBD2 cannot be checked, as there is no DNA. CDR1 LNHNV and CDR2 YYDKDF come from the germline V gene (reference sequence). There are 16 residues in the CDR3.

The chain uses TRBV24-1 and TRBJ2-2; TCRdb designates TRBD2, a call that cannot be tested without DNA. The CDR3 extends over 13 amino acids. Germline V gives CDR1 KGHDR, CDR2 SFDVKD. CDR3 residues: CATSERGTGELFF.

The chain carries TRBV10-2 and TRBJ1-1; checking the TCRdb D call of TRBD1 is not possible without DNA. Germline CDR1 reads WSHSY; CDR2 reads SAAADI. CDR3 length: 12 amino acids. CDR3 amino acids: CASGGQGSRAFF.

The chain recombines TRBV4-3 with TRBJ2-7; as DNA is missing, the TRBD2 call by TCRdb cannot be tested. Germline lookup yields CDR1 LGHNA and CDR2 YSLEER. CDR3 size: 14 residues. CDR3 in amino acids: CASSQEDSGYEQYF.

The chain is built from TRBV20-1 and TRBJ1-1. From germline, CDR1 is DFQATT and CDR2 SNEGSKA (reference sequence). CDR3 length equals 12 residues. The CDR3 spells CSARVGPIEAFF.

CDR3 residues: CASSIDRLTNYNEQFF. The chain carries TRBV19 and TRBJ2-1. Germline V gives CDR1 LNHDA, CDR2 SQIVND (reference sequence). This CDR3 is 16 amino acids long. The complete variable domain, with remaining parts taken from reference TRBV19 and TRBJ2-1, reads DGGITQSPKYLFRKEGQNVTLSCEQNLNHDAMYWYRQDPGQGLRLIYYSQIVNDFQKGDIAEGYSVSREKKESFPLTVTSAQKNPTAFYLCASSIDRLTNYNEQFFGPGTRLTVL.

The V call is TRBV19, the J call TRBJ2-3; TCRdb names TRBD2, which stays unverified in the absence of DNA. This CDR3 has 13 amino acids. The germline V gene has CDR1 LNHDA and CDR2 SQIVND (reference sequence). The CDR3 region is CASKAGDTDTQYF.

This chain joins TRBV29-1 and TRBJ2-1. Germline CDR1 and CDR2: SQVTM and ANQGSEA. The CDR3 is 12 amino acids. CDR3 sequence: CSVAHSYNEQFF.

The rearrangement links TRBV19 to TRBJ1-1. Germline V gene lookup returns CDR1 LNHDA and CDR2 SQIVND (reference sequence). The CDR3 covers 15 residues. The CDR3: CASSVSYVLGTEAFF.

The rearrangement links TRBV24-1 to TRBJ2-3; TCRdb's D call of TRBD2 is untestable without DNA. This CDR3 contains 14 residues. Looked up from germline, CDR1 is KGHDR and CDR2 is SFDVKD. CDR3 residues: CATSAQADWDTQYF.

The chain links TRBV7-8 to TRBJ2-1; lacking DNA, the TRBD2 call made by TCRdb goes unchecked. CDR1 SGHVS and CDR2 FQNEAQ come from the germline V gene. The CDR3 runs 15 residues. The CDR3: CASSLGLRLDNEQFF.

Here the CDR3 reads CPSSFGTASGNTIYF. This sequence joins TRBV5-5 and TRBJ1-3; the D call of TRBD1 rests on TCRdb alone, since no DNA is present to check it. The CDR3 length is 15 residues. Germline V CDR1 and CDR2: SGHKS, YYEKEE (reference sequence).

This sequence joins TRBV9 and TRBJ1-1. The CDR3 is 13 residues long. Germline CDR1 and CDR2: SGDLS and YYNGEE. The CDR3: CASSVGRDTEAFF.

This chain links TRBV19 with TRBJ2-3; the TRBD1 assignment by TCRdb is unverifiable without DNA. In germline, CDR1 is LNHDA, CDR2 SQIVND (reference sequence). This CDR3 region has 17 residues. The CDR3 protein is CASSGLTGWGSTDTQYF.

This chain links TRBV7-9 with TRBJ2-1; TCRdb proposes TRBD1, but this gene call is untestable without DNA. The CDR3 covers 11 residues. In germline, CDR1 is SEHNR, CDR2 FQNEAQ (reference sequence). CDR3 protein: CASSSGPGQFF.

The V gene is TRBV25-1, the J gene TRBJ2-1; with no DNA, the TCRdb D assignment of TRBD1 cannot be verified. Looked up from germline, CDR1 is MGHDK and CDR2 is SYGVNS. This CDR3 comprises 17 residues. Here the CDR3 reads CASSAAPGQGYYNEQFF. Supplemented by reference TRBV25-1 and TRBJ2-1, the full variable domain reads EADIYQTPRYLVIGTGKKITLECSQTMGHDKMYWYQQDPGMELHLIHYSYGVNSTEKGDLSSESTVSRIRTEHFPLTLESARPSHTSQYLCASSAAPGQGYYNEQFFGPGTRLTVL.

CDR3 residues: CAGQPGQGGNEQFF. This sequence joins TRBV6-1 and TRBJ2-1; absent DNA, TCRdb's TRBD1 call cannot be checked. CDR1 is MNHNS, CDR2 SASEGT, per germline. This CDR3 is 14 amino acids long.

The chain combines TRBV4-2 with TRBJ1-5; TCRdb reports TRBD1, a call that lacks DNA to check it against. Germline V gene data show CDR1 as LGHNA and CDR2 as YNFKEQ. The CDR3 loop spans 15 amino acids. This CDR3 reads CASSQVGGGFQPQHF.

This chain links TRBV9 with TRBJ1-1. The CDR3 runs 13 residues. The germline gives CDR1 SGDLS, CDR2 YYNGEE. The CDR3 is CASSVATGTEAFF.

The genes are TRBV19 and TRBJ2-1; TCRdb proposes TRBD1, but this gene call is untestable without DNA. The germline V gene has CDR1 LNHDA and CDR2 SQIVND (reference sequence). There are 13 residues in the CDR3. The CDR3 reads CASRMDRDNEQFF.

V and J are TRBV7-2 and TRBJ2-5; TCRdb proposes TRBD2, but this gene call is untestable without DNA. The CDR3 totals 14 residues. Germline assignment: CDR1 SGHTA and CDR2 FQGNSA. CDR3 sequence: CASSLGLATETQYF.